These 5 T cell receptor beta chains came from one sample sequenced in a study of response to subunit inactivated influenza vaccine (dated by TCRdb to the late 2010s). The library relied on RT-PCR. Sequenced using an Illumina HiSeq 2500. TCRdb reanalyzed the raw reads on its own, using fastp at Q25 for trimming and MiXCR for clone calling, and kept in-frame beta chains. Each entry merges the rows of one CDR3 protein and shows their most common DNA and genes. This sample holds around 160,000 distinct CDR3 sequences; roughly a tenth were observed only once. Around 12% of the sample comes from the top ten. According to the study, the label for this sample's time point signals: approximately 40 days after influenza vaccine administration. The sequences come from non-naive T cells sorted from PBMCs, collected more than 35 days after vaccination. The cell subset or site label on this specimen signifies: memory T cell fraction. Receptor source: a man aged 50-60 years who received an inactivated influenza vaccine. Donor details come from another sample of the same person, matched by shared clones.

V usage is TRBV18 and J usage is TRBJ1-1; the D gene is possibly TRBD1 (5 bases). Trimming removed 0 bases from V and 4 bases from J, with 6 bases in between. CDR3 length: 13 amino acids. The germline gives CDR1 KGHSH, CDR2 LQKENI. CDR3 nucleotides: TGTGCCAGCTCACCACCCGGGGCCACTGAAGCTTTCTTT. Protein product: CASSPPGATEAFF.

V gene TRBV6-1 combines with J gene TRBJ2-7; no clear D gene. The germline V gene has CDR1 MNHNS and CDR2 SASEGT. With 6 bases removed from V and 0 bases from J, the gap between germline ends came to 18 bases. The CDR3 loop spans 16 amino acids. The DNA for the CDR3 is TGTGCCAGCAGGCCTACGGGCTGGGTGAGCTCCTACGAGCAGTACTTC. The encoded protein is CASRPTGWVSSYEQYF.

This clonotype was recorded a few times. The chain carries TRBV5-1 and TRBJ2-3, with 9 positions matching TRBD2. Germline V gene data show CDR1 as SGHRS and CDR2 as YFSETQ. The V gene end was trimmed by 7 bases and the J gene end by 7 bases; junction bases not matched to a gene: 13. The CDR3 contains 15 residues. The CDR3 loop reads CASRRTSDTRHTQYF. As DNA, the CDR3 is TGCGCCAGCCGCCGGACTAGCGATACCAGGCATACGCAGTATTTT.

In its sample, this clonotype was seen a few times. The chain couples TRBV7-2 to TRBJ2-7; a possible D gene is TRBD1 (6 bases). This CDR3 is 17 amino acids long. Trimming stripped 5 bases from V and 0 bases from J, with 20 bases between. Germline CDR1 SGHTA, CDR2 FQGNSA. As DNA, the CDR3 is TGTGCCAGCAGCCCCGTCGGGACGGGACAAAGCTCCTACGAGCAGTACTTC. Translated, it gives CASSPVGTGQSSYEQYF.

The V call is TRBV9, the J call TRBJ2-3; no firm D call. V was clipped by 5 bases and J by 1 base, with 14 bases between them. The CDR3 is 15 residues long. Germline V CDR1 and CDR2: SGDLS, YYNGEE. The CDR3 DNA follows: TGTGCCAGCAGTCCCACCCCCGGGCGCACAGATACGCAGTATTTT. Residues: CASSPTPGRTDTQYF.